This is a list of T cell receptor beta chains from one sample in a study of blood T cell repertoires in COVID-19. Assay used: immunoSEQ multiplex PCR; TCRdb lists only in-frame clones, some missing. This table holds 200,000 to 250,000 clones, about 83% found once. The sample taken for sequencing was peripheral blood. These receptor sequences come from a man older than 75 with acute or convalescent COVID-19. CDR3s include the opening cysteine and the closing phenylalanine or tryptophan. The D gene is left open where the match is weak. Part of the rows lack a size; the others show once, few, many or a class for expanded clones.

d_gene: TRBD1
j_gene: TRBJ2-7
v_gene: TRBV19
abundance: .
CDR3nt: TGTGCCAGTAGTAGGGGACAGGGGCTCCCCTACGAGCAGTACTTC
CDR3aa: CASSRGQGLPYEQYF

d_gene: TRBD2
j_gene: TRBJ2-1
v_gene: TRBV27
abundance: .
CDR3nt: TGTGCCAGCAGTCCCCCCGGACTAGCGAGAAATGAGCAGTTCTTC
CDR3aa: CASSPPGLARNEQFF

d_gene: .
j_gene: TRBJ1-2
v_gene: TRBV7-9
abundance: .
CDR3nt: TGTGCCAGCAGCTTAGAGGCAGGCCCACCTAACTATGGCTACACCTTC
CDR3aa: CASSLEAGPPNYGYTF

d_gene: .
j_gene: TRBJ2-1
v_gene: TRBV29-1
abundance: .
CDR3nt: TGCAGCGTTAGGGACACCGCCTACAATGAGCAGTTCTTC
CDR3aa: CSVRDTAYNEQFF

d_gene: TRBD2
j_gene: TRBJ2-1
v_gene: TRBV4-1
abundance: .
CDR3nt: TGCGCCAGCAGCCGGCAACTAGCGGGTACCTACAATGAGCAGTTCTTC
CDR3aa: CASSRQLAGTYNEQFF

d_gene: .
j_gene: TRBJ1-2
v_gene: TRBV10-3
abundance: .
CDR3nt: TGTGCCATCACCCTGACAGGCCAGGGGGGCTACACCTTC
CDR3aa: CAITLTGQGGYTF

d_gene: TRBD1
j_gene: TRBJ1-4
v_gene: TRBV28
abundance: .
CDR3nt: TGTGCCAGCAGTAACAGGGGGCCTGCCGAAAAACTGTTTTTT
CDR3aa: CASSNRGPAEKLFF

d_gene: .
j_gene: TRBJ1-5
v_gene: TRBV5-8
abundance: .
CDR3nt: TGTGCCAGCAGCTTAATCGGGTTCTCAGGGGCCAATCAGCCCCAGCATTTT
CDR3aa: CASSLIGFSGANQPQHF

d_gene: .
j_gene: TRBJ2-7
v_gene: TRBV9
abundance: .
CDR3nt: TGTGCCAGCAGCGTAGGAGGTGACCAGGGATACGAGCAGTACTTC
CDR3aa: CASSVGGDQGYEQYF

d_gene: .
j_gene: TRBJ2-3
v_gene: TRBV28
abundance: .
CDR3nt: TGTGCCAGCAGTTTATTTGGGCGCACAGATACGCAGTATTTT
CDR3aa: CASSLFGRTDTQYF

d_gene: TRBD2
j_gene: TRBJ2-1
v_gene: TRBV6-5
abundance: .
CDR3nt: TGTGCCAGCCGACTAGCGAGCTACAATGAGCAGTTCTTC
CDR3aa: CASRLASYNEQFF

d_gene: TRBD1
j_gene: TRBJ1-1
v_gene: TRBV7-2
abundance: .
CDR3nt: TGTGCCAGCAGCTTAACGGGGGGCAGGGGGCTTGGTACTGAAGCTTTCTTT
CDR3aa: CASSLTGGRGLGTEAFF

d_gene: TRBD1
j_gene: TRBJ1-6
v_gene: TRBV7-2
abundance: .
CDR3nt: TGTGCCAGCAGCCCCCCGACAGGGAGCAATTCACCCCTCCACTTT
CDR3aa: CASSPPTGSNSPLHF

d_gene: TRBD1
j_gene: TRBJ1-1
v_gene: TRBV18
abundance: .
CDR3nt: TGTGCCAGCTCGCGACAGGGTATGAACACTGAAGCTTTCTTT
CDR3aa: CASSRQGMNTEAFF

d_gene: .
j_gene: TRBJ1-3
v_gene: TRBV3-1/TRBV3-2
abundance: .
CDR3nt: TGTGCCAGCAGCCAAGATAGGGGCAGGGGAACCTCTGGAAACACCATATATTTT
CDR3aa: CASSQDRGRGTSGNTIYF

d_gene: .
j_gene: TRBJ2-3
v_gene: TRBV6-5
abundance: .
CDR3nt: TGTGCCAGCAGGTCTGCTATCCTCGATACGCAGTATTTT
CDR3aa: CASRSAILDTQYF

d_gene: .
j_gene: TRBJ2-5
v_gene: TRBV5-1
abundance: .
CDR3nt: TGCGCCAGCAGCCTGGTGGGGAGCAGCCGTTTCCAAGAGACCCAGTACTTC
CDR3aa: CASSLVGSSRFQETQYF

d_gene: TRBD1
j_gene: TRBJ2-3
v_gene: TRBV6-4
abundance: few
CDR3nt: TGTGCCAGCAGTGACTCGATGGCAGGGGGCGGTACGCAGTATTTT
CDR3aa: CASSDSMAGGGTQYF

d_gene: .
j_gene: TRBJ2-1
v_gene: TRBV29-1
abundance: .
CDR3nt: TGCAGCGCTGCCCCGAGGGTAAGGACAAGGGGGAATGAGCAGTTCTTC
CDR3aa: CSAAPRVRTRGNEQFF

d_gene: TRBD1
j_gene: TRBJ2-3
v_gene: TRBV14
abundance: .
CDR3nt: TGTGCCAGCAGCCGAGATAGGACAGGGCGGACAGATACGCAGTATTTT
CDR3aa: CASSRDRTGRTDTQYF

d_gene: .
j_gene: TRBJ2-5
v_gene: TRBV2
abundance: .
CDR3nt: TGTGCCAGCAGTGACCCACTTGTAACCCAGTACTTC
CDR3aa: CASSDPLVTQYF

d_gene: TRBD2
j_gene: TRBJ2-7
v_gene: TRBV28
abundance: .
CDR3nt: TGTGCCAGCAGTCGAATAGGACTAGAGGTTGGCGAGCAGTACTTC
CDR3aa: CASSRIGLEVGEQYF

d_gene: TRBD2
j_gene: TRBJ2-7
v_gene: TRBV5-4
abundance: .
CDR3nt: TGTGCCAGCAGCTTGTGGCGGCGGGAGACCTACGAGCAGTACTTC
CDR3aa: CASSLWRRETYEQYF

d_gene: .
j_gene: TRBJ2-4
v_gene: TRBV9
abundance: .
CDR3nt: TGTGCCAGCAGCGTAGATCCGGGGTCGAAAAACATTCAGTACTTC
CDR3aa: CASSVDPGSKNIQYF

d_gene: TRBD2
j_gene: TRBJ2-1
v_gene: TRBV15
abundance: .
CDR3nt: TGTGCCACCAGCAGAGTAACGGGAGGGGTTAGCTCCTACAATGAGCAGTTCTTC
CDR3aa: CATSRVTGGVSSYNEQFF

d_gene: TRBD1
j_gene: TRBJ1-2
v_gene: TRBV5-4
abundance: .
CDR3nt: TGTGCCAGCAGTTCAGGGGGGTTGAACTATGGCTACACCTTC
CDR3aa: CASSSGGLNYGYTF

d_gene: .
j_gene: TRBJ1-5
v_gene: TRBV3-1/TRBV3-2
abundance: .
CDR3nt: TGTGCCAGCAGCGCCACTCTTAGCAATCAGCCCCAGCATTTT
CDR3aa: CASSATLSNQPQHF

d_gene: .
j_gene: TRBJ2-1
v_gene: TRBV18
abundance: once
CDR3nt: TGTGCCAGCTCAACCGGGGGTGAGCAGTTCTTC
CDR3aa: CASSTGGEQFF

d_gene: TRBD1
j_gene: TRBJ1-3
v_gene: TRBV18
abundance: .
CDR3nt: TGTGCCAGCTCACTTGGGACAGACTCTGGAAACACCATATATTTT
CDR3aa: CASSLGTDSGNTIYF

d_gene: .
j_gene: TRBJ2-3
v_gene: TRBV4-1
abundance: .
CDR3nt: TGCGCCAGCAGCCCAGAATATGCGGATACGCAGTATTTT
CDR3aa: CASSPEYADTQYF

d_gene: .
j_gene: TRBJ2-7
v_gene: TRBV4-2
abundance: .
CDR3nt: TGTGCCAGCAGCCAAGAAGAGGGCTCCTACGAGCAGTACTTC
CDR3aa: CASSQEEGSYEQYF

d_gene: TRBD1
j_gene: TRBJ2-1
v_gene: TRBV9
abundance: once
CDR3nt: TGTGCCAGCAGCGTCGGACAGGGATTCTACAATGAGCAGTTCTTC
CDR3aa: CASSVGQGFYNEQFF

d_gene: .
j_gene: TRBJ2-7
v_gene: TRBV12-3/TRBV12-4
abundance: .
CDR3nt: TGTGCCAGTACTGCCTCGACAGCCTACGAGCAGTACTTC
CDR3aa: CASTASTAYEQYF

d_gene: .
j_gene: TRBJ2-3
v_gene: TRBV18
abundance: .
CDR3nt: TGTGCCAGCTCACCACCTTCGGGAGTATTCACTACGCAGTATTTT
CDR3aa: CASSPPSGVFTTQYF

d_gene: TRBD1
j_gene: TRBJ2-1
v_gene: TRBV3-1/TRBV3-2
abundance: .
CDR3nt: TGTGCCAGCAGCCAAGGGACAGGGGGCACCTACAATGAGCAGTTCTTC
CDR3aa: CASSQGTGGTYNEQFF

d_gene: .
j_gene: TRBJ1-5
v_gene: TRBV27
abundance: .
CDR3nt: TGTGCCAGCAGTTTATTCCCTCCAAGGGGGGGATATAGCAATCAGCCCCAGCATTTT
CDR3aa: CASSLFPPRGGYSNQPQHF

d_gene: TRBD1
j_gene: TRBJ1-5
v_gene: TRBV6-6
abundance: few
CDR3nt: TGTGCCAGCAGCAGCCGGGACAGAAGCAATCAGCCCCAGCATTTT
CDR3aa: CASSSRDRSNQPQHF

d_gene: TRBD1
j_gene: TRBJ2-5
v_gene: TRBV7-3
abundance: .
CDR3nt: TGTGCCAGCAGCTTAACCGGGACAGGGAAGGAGACCCAGTACTTC
CDR3aa: CASSLTGTGKETQYF

d_gene: TRBD1
j_gene: TRBJ1-3
v_gene: TRBV28
abundance: .
CDR3nt: TGTGCCAGCAGGGCCCCTTTTTCAACCGGGACAGGGTCTGGAAACACCATATATTTT
CDR3aa: CASRAPFSTGTGSGNTIYF

d_gene: TRBD1
j_gene: TRBJ1-3
v_gene: TRBV5-1
abundance: .
CDR3nt: TGCGCCAGCAGCCCAGGGACAGGGGATACGAGCGGAAACACCATATATTTT
CDR3aa: CASSPGTGDTSGNTIYF

d_gene: TRBD1
j_gene: TRBJ2-2
v_gene: TRBV7-2
abundance: once
CDR3nt: TGTGCCAGCAGCTCCGGGACAGCGGTTAGTAGGGAGCTGTTTTTT
CDR3aa: CASSSGTAVSRELFF

d_gene: .
j_gene: TRBJ2-1
v_gene: TRBV27
abundance: .
CDR3nt: TGTGCCAGCCGACGGGCGGGGAACAATGAGCAGTTCTTC
CDR3aa: CASRRAGNNEQFF

d_gene: .
j_gene: TRBJ1-1
v_gene: TRBV3-1/TRBV3-2
abundance: .
CDR3nt: TGTGCCAGCGGGTTACAGGGCCACGGTGAAGCTTTCTTT
CDR3aa: CASGLQGHGEAFF